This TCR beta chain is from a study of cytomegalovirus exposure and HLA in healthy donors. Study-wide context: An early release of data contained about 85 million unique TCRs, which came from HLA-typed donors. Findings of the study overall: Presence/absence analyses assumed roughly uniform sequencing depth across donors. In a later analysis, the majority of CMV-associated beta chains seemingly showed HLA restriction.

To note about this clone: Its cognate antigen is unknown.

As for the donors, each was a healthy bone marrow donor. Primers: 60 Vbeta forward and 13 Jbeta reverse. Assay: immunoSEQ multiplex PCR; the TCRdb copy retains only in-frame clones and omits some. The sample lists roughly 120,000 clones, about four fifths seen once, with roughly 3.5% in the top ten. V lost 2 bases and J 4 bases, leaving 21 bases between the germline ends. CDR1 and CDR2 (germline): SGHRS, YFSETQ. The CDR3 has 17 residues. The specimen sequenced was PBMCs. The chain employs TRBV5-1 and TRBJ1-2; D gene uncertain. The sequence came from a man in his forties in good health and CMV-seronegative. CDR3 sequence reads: CASSFSPLSDLGYGYTF. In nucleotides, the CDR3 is TGCGCCAGCAGCTTTTCACCCCTCTCGGACTTGGGCTATGGCTACACCTTC.